This record concerns one T cell receptor (beta chain) sequence. Other DNA sequences in the same sample also yield this CDR3. This sample is part of a study of shared clonotypes between healthy human individuals. Germline CDR1 reads SNHLY; CDR2 reads FYNNEI. The CDR3 is 15 amino acids. V shed 4 bases, J shed 0 bases, and the junction held 5 bases outside the gene matches. Some clones are missing from TCRdb's copy, which holds only in-frame ones; the method was immunoSEQ multiplex PCR. Of 950,000 to 1,300,000 clones listed, around four fifths are singletons. The J gene is TRBJ1-1, the V gene TRBV2; 7 bases align to TRBD1. This receptor was taken from a young man in good health. Sequencing was performed on memory CD4+ T cells sorted from blood. Subset in this sample: CD45RA-negative fraction. As DNA, the CDR3 is TGTGCCAGCAGTGCGGTCGGGACAGTGAACACTGAAGCTTTCTTT. Protein product: CASSAVGTVNTEAFF.